Listed here are 15 T cell receptor beta chains from one sample, sequenced in a study of neoadjuvant anti-PD-1 for oral cavity cancer. The protocol was immunoSEQ multiplex PCR, while the TCRdb copy is restricted to in-frame clones and leaves out a portion. This sample has 15,000 to 20,000 clones, with 65% to 70% found just once. Sequencing was performed on PBMCs, taken before nivolumab (anti-PD-1) treatment. These receptor sequences come from a person between 40 and 79 years old with oral cavity squamous cell carcinoma.

The chain has TRBV6-1 and TRBJ2-7; the D is unclear. V dropped 4 bases and J dropped 2 bases, with 12 bases sitting between them. CDR1 and CDR2 from the germline V gene are MNHNS and SASEGT. The CDR3 has 14 amino acids. The CDR3 spells CASSVSQATYEQYF. CDR3 DNA: TGTGCCAGCAGTGTTAGCCAGGCCACCTACGAGCAGTACTTC.

This clone was observed a few times. This chain connects TRBV6-5 to TRBJ2-2, with 7 bases aligning to TRBD1. The CDR3 covers 15 residues. Germline CDR1 and CDR2: MNHEY and SVGAGI. Trimming removed 5 bases from V and 4 bases from J; junction bases left unmatched: 7. The CDR3 reads CASSGGQVPTGELFF. CDR3 nucleotides: TGTGCCAGCAGTGGAGGACAGGTTCCCACCGGGGAGCTGTTTTTT.

This chain uses TRBV9 with TRBJ2-1; D not resolved. Trimming removed 0 bases from V and 6 bases from J, with 10 bases in between. Germline-derived CDR1 and CDR2 are SGDLS and YYNGEE. This CDR3 is 14 amino acids long. CDR3 amino acids: CASSVEAAVNEQFF. CDR3 coding DNA: TGTGCCAGCAGCGTAGAGGCAGCTGTCAATGAGCAGTTCTTC.

This clone was recorded a few times. V gene TRBV10-2 combines with J gene TRBJ2-7; 9 bases match TRBD2. J gave up 4 bases and V 3 bases, and 4 bases lay outside the gene matches. Per the germline V gene, CDR1 is WSHSY and CDR2 is SAAADI. The CDR3 spans 14 residues. CDR3 nucleotides: TGCGCCAGCAGTGAAGGGCGGGAGGGTTACGAGCAGTACTTC. Translating gives CASSEGREGYEQYF.

This clone was picked up a small number of times. The J gene is TRBJ2-2, the V gene TRBV6-6; 9 nucleotides agree with TRBD1. The CDR3 spans 15 residues. J lost 2 bases, V lost 9 bases, and 7 bases had no gene match. Germline V gene lookup returns CDR1 MNHNY and CDR2 SVGAGI (reference sequence). The DNA for the CDR3 is TGTGCCAGTAGATCGGGACAGGGCAACACCGGGGAGCTGTTTTTT. This encodes CASRSGQGNTGELFF.

The rearrangement links TRBV10-3 to TRBJ2-1; D is uncertain. CDR3 size: 16 residues. V lost 3 bases, J lost 6 bases, and 18 bases lay in between. Germline CDR1 and CDR2: ENHRY and SYGVKD. Here the CDR3 DNA reads TGTGCCATCAGTGATGGGTATAGGACCACGAGCAATGAGCAGTTCTTC. This sequence encodes CAISDGYRTTSNEQFF.

The genes are TRBV2 and TRBJ2-3; D is unclear. Trimming shortened V by 4 bases and J by 2 bases, and 1 base separated the two germline ends. This CDR3 comprises 11 residues. Germline V lookup: CDR1 SNHLY, CDR2 FYNNEI. Written as DNA, the CDR3 is TGTGCCAGCAGTGTCACAGATACGCAGTATTTT. Amino acids: CASSVTDTQYF.

The chain joins TRBV5-8 to TRBJ1-1; maybe TRBD1 (5 bases). With 1 base removed from V and 2 bases from J, the gap between germline ends came to 12 bases. Germline V gene sequence: CDR1 SGHTS, CDR2 YDEGEE. The CDR3 length is 15 residues. The CDR3 region is CASSLRQGFNTEAFF. CDR3 sequence (DNA): TGTGCCAGCAGCTTGAGGCAGGGCTTTAACACTGAAGCTTTCTTT.

This chain uses TRBV30 with TRBJ1-3; unclear D gene. The V gene's germline CDR1 is GTSNPN and CDR2 SVGIG (reference sequence). Trimming pared 0 bases from V and 4 bases from J, leaving 10 bases between. CDR3 size: 14 residues. CDR3 amino acids: CAWSVLGSGNTIYF. CDR3 nucleotide sequence: TGTGCCTGGAGTGTACTTGGGAGCGGAAACACCATATATTTT.

The V gene is TRBV7-9, the J gene TRBJ2-7; 7 bases are a match to TRBD2. Germline V gene data show CDR1 as SEHNR and CDR2 as FQNEAQ (reference sequence). J lost 2 bases, V lost 8 bases, and 6 bases had no gene match. This CDR3 has 13 residues. In DNA form, the CDR3 reads TGTGCCAGCCGTGAGCGGGATACCTACGAGCAGTACTTC. This gives the protein CASRERDTYEQYF.

This chain uses TRBV6-5 with TRBJ1-1; tentative D call: TRBD1 (5 bases). Trimming removed 6 bases from V and 5 bases from J, with 13 bases in between. The germline gives CDR1 MNHEY, CDR2 SVGAGI. The CDR3 runs to 13 residues. The CDR3 DNA sequence: TGTGCCAGCAGGTCCCGGGGGGGAACTGAAGCTTTCTTT. It encodes CASRSRGGTEAFF.

The V call is TRBV5-1, the J call TRBJ2-2; 11 bases align to TRBD2. CDR1 and CDR2 (germline): SGHRS, YFSETQ. V was clipped by 1 base and J by 4 bases; unmatched bases: 6. The CDR3 has 17 amino acids. The CDR3 DNA reads TGCGCCAGCAGCTTGCAGACTAGCGGGATAGGCACCGGGGAGCTGTTTTTT. Translation: CASSLQTSGIGTGELFF.

The table lists this clone with a few counts. V usage is TRBV6-1 and J usage is TRBJ1-5; TRBD1 agrees at 7 bases. The CDR3 covers 15 residues. J was trimmed by 0 bases and V by 1 base; bases with no gene match: 0. CDR1 is MNHNS and CDR2 is SASEGT in the germline V gene. The CDR3 is CASSEEGASNQPQHF. The CDR3 DNA sequence: TGTGCCAGCAGTGAAGAGGGGGCTAGCAATCAGCCCCAGCATTTT.

The rearrangement joins TRBV10-3 to TRBJ2-1, with D perhaps matching TRBD1 (6 bases). Germline V lookup: CDR1 ENHRY, CDR2 SYGVKD. Trimming took off 4 bases at V and 12 bases at J, with 19 bases between the two ends. The CDR3 totals 14 residues. For the CDR3, the DNA is TGTGCCATCAGTGCCCCACAGGGCCCCGCAGGGCAGTTCTTC. This codes for CAISAPQGPAGQFF.

This chain joins TRBV6-5 and TRBJ1-5; a weak D match, TRBD1 (6 bases). Germline CDR1 is MNHEY and CDR2 is SVGAGI. The CDR3 loop spans 15 amino acids. The ends were cut back, 2 bases at V and 3 bases at J, with 11 bases in the middle. The chain's CDR3 is CASSYAGQPNQPQHF. The CDR3 DNA sequence: TGTGCCAGCAGTTACGCCGGACAGCCCAATCAGCCCCAGCATTTT.